Detailed here is one T cell receptor (beta chain). The sample originates from a study of CD8+ T cells in alopecia areata. The treatment denotes: oral pan-JAK inhibitor, 5-10 mg twice daily. The V and J ends lost 4 bases and 8 bases, in that order; junction bases with no gene match: 2. This CDR3 is built from 13 residues. Germline CDR1 is SEHNR and CDR2 is FQNEAQ (reference sequence). cDNA prepared by RNA extraction and subsequent reverse transcription served as the template for sequencing. Repertoires were generated with immunoSEQ multiplex PCR, while TCRdb's copy carries only in-frame clones and drops some. The repertoire holds about 270,000 clones, with roughly 63% as singletons.

This clonotype was sampled from a human donor with alopecia areata. The source material was CD4+ T cells sorted from blood, sampled between weeks 51 and 52, from a patient treated with tofacitinib. The chain combines TRBV7-9 with TRBJ1-6; 7 nucleotides align to TRBD1. CDR3 loop: CASSSDRDSPLHF. In nucleotides, the CDR3 is TGTGCCAGCAGCTCCGACAGGGATTCACCCCTCCACTTT. The variable domain in full, with the rest retrieved from reference TRBV7-9 and TRBJ1-6, is DTGVSQNPRHKITKRGQNVTFRCDPISEHNRLYWYRQTLGQGPEFLTYFQNEAQLEKSRLLSDRFSAERPKGSFSTLEIQRTEQGDSAMYLCASSSDRDSPLHFGNGTRLTVT.